These 32 T cell receptor beta chains came from one sample sequenced in a study of neurological immune-mediated disorders. Each CDR3 protein gets one entry after TCRdb re-called the 5' RACE reads with MiXCR. The sample records tens of thousands of distinct CDR3 sequences, approximately 3.5% being singletons. Sequencing used PBMCs. The receptors here all came from a woman aged 50 to 60 with multiple sclerosis.

In its sample, this clonotype was seen a few times. The gene calls are TRBV20-1 and TRBJ2-3; perhaps TRBD2 as D (6 bases). The CDR3 has 15 residues. Germline-derived CDR1 and CDR2 are DFQATT and SNEGSKA (reference sequence). Trimming cost V 5 bases and J 0 bases, with 15 bases left between them. CDR3 residues: CSAGDFRVSTDTQYF. As DNA, the CDR3 is TGCAGTGCTGGGGACTTCAGGGTTAGCACAGATACGCAGTATTTT.

Judged by abundance, this clonotype is medium-sized. The chain carries TRBV20-1 and TRBJ2-7; D gene unclear. The germline V gene encodes CDR1 DFQATT and CDR2 SNEGSKA (reference sequence). Trimming took off 5 bases at V and 4 bases at J, with 27 bases between the two ends. This CDR3 is built from 17 residues. This CDR3 is CSASNYDWHTPNYEQYF. CDR3 DNA: TGCAGTGCTTCAAACTACGACTGGCACACACCAAATTACGAGCAGTACTTC.

In this sample, this clonotype turned up many times. The rearrangement joins TRBV7-9 to TRBJ2-5; the D is unclear. Germline CDR1 SEHNR, CDR2 FQNEAQ (reference sequence). The CDR3 is 11 residues long. V lost 2 bases, J lost 3 bases, and 1 base lay in between. CDR3 protein: CASSLKETQYF. The CDR3, as DNA: TGTGCCAGCAGCTTAAAAGAGACCCAGTACTTC.

This clonotype was picked up many times. This chain joins TRBV3-1 and TRBJ2-3; tentatively, D is TRBD1 (5 bases). Germline loops: CDR1 LGHDT, CDR2 YNNKEL (reference sequence). The V and J ends lost 2 bases and 8 bases respectively, with 17 bases between them. The CDR3 extends over 15 amino acids. The CDR3: CASSQRVPNQGTQYF. The CDR3 DNA follows: TGTGCCAGCAGCCAAAGGGTACCAAACCAGGGTACGCAGTATTTT.

This clonotype was seen ten or more times. The V gene is TRBV20-1, the J gene TRBJ2-1, with D perhaps matching TRBD1 (6 bases). From germline, CDR1 is DFQATT and CDR2 SNEGSKA (reference sequence). CDR3 length: 13 residues. V lost 3 bases and J lost 10, with 16 bases in between. Here the CDR3 reads CSASPNRVGEQFF. CDR3 DNA: TGCAGTGCTAGCCCTAACAGGGTTGGGGAGCAGTTCTTC.

There are many counts of this clonotype. CDR3 sequence reads: CASNVDRGNIQYF. As DNA, the CDR3 is TGTGCCAGCAACGTCGACAGGGGGAACATTCAGTACTTC. The chain couples TRBV7-2 to TRBJ2-4; 9 nucleotides align to TRBD1. Germline V gene sequence: CDR1 SGHTA, CDR2 FQGNSA. Trimming cost V 7 bases and J 7 bases; bases outside gene matches: 5. This CDR3 contains 13 residues.

This clonotype was recorded many times. The chain has TRBV15 and TRBJ2-1; the match to TRBD2 covers 9 bases. V shed 0 bases, J shed 10 bases, and the junction held 10 bases outside the gene matches. Germline V gives CDR1 LNHNV, CDR2 YYDKDF (reference sequence). There are 16 residues in the CDR3. This CDR3 reads CATSRDGRGGRNEQFF. The DNA for the CDR3 is TGTGCCACCAGCAGAGATGGGCGGGGGGGCCGGAACGAGCAGTTCTTC.

This clonotype was seen only a few times. This chain uses TRBV12-3 or TRBV12-4 with TRBJ2-3; a weak D match, TRBD2 (6 bases). The CDR3 extends over 15 amino acids. The V end was cut by 1 base, the J end by 5 bases, with 13 bases between. This CDR3 is CASSLVLWRGDTQYF. The CDR3 DNA follows: TGTGCCAGCAGTTTAGTGCTTTGGCGGGGAGATACGCAGTATTTT.

This clonotype has at least ten counts. This chain connects TRBV29-1 to TRBJ1-2; D gene uncertain. The CDR3 extends over 13 amino acids. CDR1 SQVTM and CDR2 ANQGSEA come from the germline V gene. V dropped 4 bases and J dropped 7 bases, with 16 bases sitting between them. CDR3 in amino acids: CSVGPGGVAGYTF. The CDR3, as DNA: TGCAGCGTTGGACCGGGCGGCGTTGCTGGCTACACCTTC.

This clonotype has ten or more counts. The chain recombines TRBV20-1 with TRBJ2-7; 9 bases map to TRBD1. Looked up from germline, CDR1 is DFQATT and CDR2 is SNEGSKA (reference sequence). The CDR3 is made up of 15 amino acids. J gave up 3 bases and V 5 bases, and 11 bases lay outside the gene matches. Here the CDR3 reads CSAQRRGTGLYEQYF. Written as DNA, the CDR3 is TGCAGTGCTCAGAGGCGGGGGACAGGGCTCTACGAGCAGTACTTC.

There are many counts of this clonotype. The V call is TRBV15, the J call TRBJ2-5, with unresolved D. The CDR3 runs 16 residues. The germline V gene encodes CDR1 LNHNV and CDR2 YYDKDF (reference sequence). V gave up 0 bases and J gave up 0 bases, with 11 bases separating them. CDR3 region: CATSRDLRTYQETQYF. The CDR3 DNA reads as TGTGCCACCAGCAGAGATCTGCGGACGTACCAAGAGACCCAGTACTTC.

This clonotype was picked up many times. The J gene is TRBJ1-1, the V gene TRBV4-3; perhaps TRBD1 as D (5 bases). The V end lost 0 bases, the J end lost 3 bases, and 14 bases lay between the germline ends. The germline gives CDR1 LGHNA, CDR2 YSLEER. The CDR3 is made up of 16 amino acids. Written as DNA, the CDR3 is TGCGCCAGCAGCCAAGATCCCGGGTGGGGGGACACTGAAGCTTTCTTT. It yields the protein CASSQDPGWGDTEAFF.

This clonotype came up many times. The J gene is TRBJ2-4, the V gene TRBV6-6; D is possibly TRBD1 or TRBD2 (5 bases each). The V end was cut by 0 bases, the J end by 8 bases, with 20 bases between. The CDR3 is 17 residues long. The germline V gene has CDR1 MNHNY and CDR2 SVGAGI (reference sequence). As DNA, the CDR3 is TGTGCCAGCAGTTACTCCTACCGGGACCGGCGTGGGGACATTCAGTACTTC. Amino acid sequence: CASSYSYRDRRGDIQYF.

This clonotype showed up many times. The chain combines TRBV4-1 with TRBJ2-5; D ambiguous. V lost 1 base and J lost 1, with 13 bases in between. This CDR3 is 16 amino acids long. Germline V gene sequence: CDR1 MGHRA, CDR2 YSYEKL. CDR3 in DNA: TGCGCCAGCAGCCAAGTAGGTTTGGCAGGCCAAGAGACCCAGTACTTC. Translating it yields CASSQVGLAGQETQYF.

This clonotype was recorded at least ten times. In nucleotides, the CDR3 is TGCGCCAGCAGCTCAGGACAGGGGAATCAGCCCCAGCATTTT. This gives the protein CASSSGQGNQPQHF. V and J are TRBV5-1 and TRBJ1-5, with 9 bases matching TRBD1. After removal of 3 bases from V and 4 bases from J, the junction contained 2 bases not matched to a gene. The CDR3 is 14 residues long. Germline V gives CDR1 SGHRS, CDR2 YFSETQ.

This clonotype has at least ten counts. The genes are TRBV4-1 and TRBJ2-7; D gene unclear. CDR1 MGHRA and CDR2 YSYEKL come from the germline V gene. The CDR3 has 15 amino acids. V dropped 0 bases and J dropped 3 bases, with 12 bases sitting between them. Here the CDR3 DNA reads TGCGCCAGCAGCCAAGATGGCGAAGGCAACTACGAGCAGTACTTC. Its translation is CASSQDGEGNYEQYF.

This clonotype was detected ten times or more. This chain connects TRBV5-6 to TRBJ1-1; no clear D gene. CDR3 length equals 13 residues. V lost 0 bases to trimming and J lost 7 bases, with 10 bases between them. The germline V gene encodes CDR1 SGHDT and CDR2 YYEEEE. CDR3 amino acids: CASSLGEAGEAFF. The CDR3 region has the DNA TGTGCCAGCAGCTTGGGGGAGGCTGGTGAAGCTTTCTTT.

The chain joins TRBV5-1 to TRBJ1-1; D gene uncertain. V gave up 0 bases and J gave up 8 bases, with 14 bases separating them. The CDR3 sequence is 14 residues long. Germline CDR1 is SGHRS and CDR2 is YFSETQ. The CDR3 nucleotides are TGCGCCAGCAGCTTGGAATTTGGCAGTGGCGAAGCTTTCTTT. Residues: CASSLEFGSGEAFF.

This clonotype has a count of ten or more. The CDR3 DNA is TGTGCCACCAGCAGAGAGCCCGGGACAGCTAAAAACATTCAGTACTTC. Its translation: CATSREPGTAKNIQYF. This chain connects TRBV15 to TRBJ2-4, with 7 nucleotides matching TRBD1. Per germline, CDR1 LNHNV and CDR2 YYDKDF (reference sequence). The CDR3 sequence is 16 residues long. Trimming cost V 0 bases and J 4 bases; bases outside gene matches: 6.

This clonotype was counted ten times or more. The chain is built from TRBV5-1 and TRBJ2-7; no firm D call. The CDR3 consists of 13 residues. Germline CDR1 reads SGHRS; CDR2 reads YFSETQ. Between the trimmed V and J ends, which lost 4 bases and 0 bases, there was a span of 8 bases. CDR3 in DNA: TGCGCCAGCAGCAGGGAAAGCTCCTACGAGCAGTACTTC. Translation gives CASSRESSYEQYF.

This clonotype was detected ten times or more. The chain recombines TRBV20-1 with TRBJ2-3, with D maybe TRBD2 (6 bases). This CDR3 has 14 amino acids. Germline values: CDR1 DFQATT, CDR2 SNEGSKA (reference sequence). V lost 0 bases and J 1 base, leaving 8 bases between the germline ends. The CDR3 bases are TGCAGTGCTAGAGATTGGGGGGGCACAGATACGCAGTATTTT. It specifies CSARDWGGTDTQYF.

This clonotype has a count of ten or more. This chain links TRBV5-1 with TRBJ2-1; no clear D gene. The CDR3 totals 13 residues. Germline V gene lookup returns CDR1 SGHRS and CDR2 YFSETQ. Trimming removed 0 bases from V and 12 bases from J, with 13 bases in between. The CDR3 sequence: CASSLGALAVQFF. The CDR3 DNA reads TGCGCCAGCAGCTTGGGGGCCTTAGCAGTGCAGTTCTTC.

This clonotype occurred a few times. This chain links TRBV7-2 with TRBJ1-3; no clear D. Trimming shortened V by 1 base and J by 0 bases, and 7 bases separated the two germline ends. The CDR3 spans 15 residues. Germline assignment: CDR1 SGHTA and CDR2 FQGNSA. CDR3 sequence: CASSLGRGSGNTIYF. CDR3 nucleotide sequence: TGTGCCAGCAGCTTAGGGCGGGGCTCTGGAAACACCATATATTTT.

This clonotype was seen repeatedly, ten times or more. The chain links TRBV5-1 to TRBJ2-3; no definite D call. Germline CDR1 and CDR2: SGHRS and YFSETQ. The CDR3 contains 11 residues. V lost 4 bases to trimming and J lost 2 bases, with 2 bases between them. Written as DNA, the CDR3 is TGCGCCAGCAGCCTCACAGATACGCAGTATTTT. Translated: CASSLTDTQYF.

This clonotype was counted ten times or more. J is TRBJ2-3 and V is TRBV5-1; 9 nucleotides match TRBD1. The CDR3 sequence is 15 residues long. CDR1 and CDR2 (germline): SGHRS, YFSETQ. The trim removed 4 bases at V and 4 bases at J, leaving 7 bases unmatched. CDR3 sequence reads: CASSIHGTGSDTQYF. Here the CDR3 DNA reads TGCGCCAGCAGCATACATGGGACAGGGTCAGATACGCAGTATTTT.

This clonotype was counted at least ten times. V is TRBV7-2 and J is TRBJ2-7; no clear D gene. Germline V lookup: CDR1 SGHTA, CDR2 FQGNSA. Trimming cost V 8 bases and J 2 bases, with 7 bases left between them. There are 11 residues in the CDR3. The CDR3 reads CASGSPYEQYF. The DNA of the CDR3 is TGTGCCAGCGGAAGCCCCTACGAGCAGTACTTC.

This clonotype was seen repeatedly, ten times or more. The chain has TRBV11-1 and TRBJ2-5; no definite D call. In germline, CDR1 is SGHAT, CDR2 FQDESV (reference sequence). CDR3 length equals 15 residues. Trimming took 3 bases from V and 2 from J, leaving 13 bases between them. CDR3 amino acids: CASSFSIGSQETQYF. CDR3 DNA: TGTGCCAGCAGCTTTTCTATCGGTAGTCAAGAGACCCAGTACTTC.

This clonotype was picked up many times. V usage is TRBV6-2 or TRBV6-3 and J usage is TRBJ1-5; D gene ambiguous. The germline V gene has CDR1 MNHEY and CDR2 SVGEGT. The CDR3 totals 14 residues. With 5 bases removed from V and 1 base from J, the gap between germline ends came to 9 bases. The DNA of the CDR3 is TGTGCCAGCAGTCGGTCGGGCAGCAATCAGCCCCAGCATTTT. It codes for CASSRSGSNQPQHF.

This clonotype has at least ten counts. In DNA form, the CDR3 reads TGTGCCAGCAGCCAAACAGGGGGCGCGACTAATGAAAAACTGTTTTTT. Its protein is CASSQTGGATNEKLFF. The chain uses TRBV7-9 and TRBJ1-4; 9 bases align to TRBD1. The CDR3 is 16 amino acids. Germline loops: CDR1 SEHNR, CDR2 FQNEAQ (reference sequence). V lost 5 bases, J lost 2 bases, and 6 bases stayed unmatched.

This clonotype was seen at least ten times. J is TRBJ2-7 and V is TRBV18; D possibly uses TRBD1 or TRBD2 (6 bases each). Germline V lookup: CDR1 KGHSH, CDR2 LQKENI. The CDR3 loop spans 15 amino acids. Trimming took 2 bases from V and 2 from J, leaving 13 bases between them. In DNA form, the CDR3 reads TGTGCCAGCTCACCATCGGACGGGGGCCCCTACGAGCAGTACTTC. It is translated as CASSPSDGGPYEQYF.

This clonotype has ten or more counts. The chain employs TRBV9 and TRBJ1-2; possible D gene TRBD1, 5 bases. The germline V gene encodes CDR1 SGDLS and CDR2 YYNGEE. CDR3 length equals 14 residues. Trimming cost V 0 bases and J 6 bases, with 12 bases left between them. The CDR3 spells CASSVGGVKDGYTF. For the CDR3, the DNA is TGTGCCAGCAGCGTAGGGGGGGTCAAAGATGGCTACACCTTC. The entire variable domain, with the rest obtained from reference TRBV9 and TRBJ1-2, is as follows: DSGVTQTPKHLITATGQRVTLRCSPRSGDLSVYWYQQSLDQGLQFLIQYYNGEERAKGNILERFSAQQFPDLHSELNLSSLELGDSALYFCASSVGGVKDGYTFGSGTRLTVV.

This clonotype was picked up many times. The V call is TRBV12-3 or TRBV12-4, the J call TRBJ2-3; D unresolved. The CDR3 totals 11 residues. V was cut by 3 bases and J by 4 bases, with 2 bases left in between. The CDR3 here is CASSFPDTQYF. For the CDR3, the DNA is TGTGCCAGCAGTTTCCCAGATACGCAGTATTTT.